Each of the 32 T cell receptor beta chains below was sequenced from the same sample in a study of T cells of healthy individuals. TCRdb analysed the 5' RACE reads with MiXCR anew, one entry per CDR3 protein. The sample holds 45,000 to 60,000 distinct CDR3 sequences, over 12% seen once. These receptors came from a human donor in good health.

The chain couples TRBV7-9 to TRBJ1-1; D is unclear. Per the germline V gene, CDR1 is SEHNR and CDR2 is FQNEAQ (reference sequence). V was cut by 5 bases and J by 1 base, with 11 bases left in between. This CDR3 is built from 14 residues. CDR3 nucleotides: TGTGCCAGCAGCCGAGACGGCCCGAACACTGAAGCTTTCTTT. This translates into CASSRDGPNTEAFF. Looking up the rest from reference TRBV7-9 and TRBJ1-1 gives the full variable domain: DTGVSQNPRHKITKRGQNVTFRCDPISEHNRLYWYRQTLGQGPEFLTYFQNEAQLEKSRLLSDRFSAERPKGSFSTLEIQRTEQGDSAMYLCASSRDGPNTEAFFGQGTRLTVV.

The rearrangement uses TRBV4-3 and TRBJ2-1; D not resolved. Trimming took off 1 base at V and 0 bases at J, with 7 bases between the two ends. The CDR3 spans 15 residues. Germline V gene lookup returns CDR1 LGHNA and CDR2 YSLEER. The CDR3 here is CASSQGSSSYNEQFF. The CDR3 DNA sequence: TGCGCCAGCAGCCAAGGTTCTAGCTCCTACAATGAGCAGTTCTTC.

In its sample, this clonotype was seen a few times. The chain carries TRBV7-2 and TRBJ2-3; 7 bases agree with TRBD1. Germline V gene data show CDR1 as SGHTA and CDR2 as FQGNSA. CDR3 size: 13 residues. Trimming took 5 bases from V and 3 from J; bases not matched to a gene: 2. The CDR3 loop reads CASSPGQTDTQYF. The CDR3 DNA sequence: TGTGCCAGCAGCCCGGGACAGACAGATACGCAGTATTTT.

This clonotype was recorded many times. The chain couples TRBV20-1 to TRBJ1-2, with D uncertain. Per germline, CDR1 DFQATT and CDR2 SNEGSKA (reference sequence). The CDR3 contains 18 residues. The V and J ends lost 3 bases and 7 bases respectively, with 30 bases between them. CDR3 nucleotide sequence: TGCAGTGCTAGCGCCCCGTGGCGGCCGAACCCCCCTCTTACTGGCTACACCTTC. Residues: CSASAPWRPNPPLTGYTF.

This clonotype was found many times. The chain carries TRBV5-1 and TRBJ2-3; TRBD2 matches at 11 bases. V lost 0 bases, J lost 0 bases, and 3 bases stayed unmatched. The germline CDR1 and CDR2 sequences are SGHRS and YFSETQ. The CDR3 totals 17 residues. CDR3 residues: CASSLEGLAASTDTQYF. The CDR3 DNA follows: TGCGCCAGCAGCTTGGAGGGACTAGCGGCTAGCACAGATACGCAGTATTTT.

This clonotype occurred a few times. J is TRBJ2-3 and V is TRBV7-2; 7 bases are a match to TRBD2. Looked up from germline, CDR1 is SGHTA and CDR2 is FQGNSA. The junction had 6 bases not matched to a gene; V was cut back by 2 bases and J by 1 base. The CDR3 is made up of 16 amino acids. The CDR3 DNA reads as TGTGCCAGCAGCTTATTCGGCAGCGGGGGCACAGATACGCAGTATTTT. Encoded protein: CASSLFGSGGTDTQYF.

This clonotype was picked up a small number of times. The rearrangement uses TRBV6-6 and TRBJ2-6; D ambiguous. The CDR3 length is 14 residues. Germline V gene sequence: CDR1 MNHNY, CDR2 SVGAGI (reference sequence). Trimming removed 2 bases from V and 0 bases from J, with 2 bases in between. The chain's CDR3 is CASSYISGANVLTF. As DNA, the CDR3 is TGTGCCAGCAGTTACATCTCTGGGGCCAACGTCCTGACTTTC.

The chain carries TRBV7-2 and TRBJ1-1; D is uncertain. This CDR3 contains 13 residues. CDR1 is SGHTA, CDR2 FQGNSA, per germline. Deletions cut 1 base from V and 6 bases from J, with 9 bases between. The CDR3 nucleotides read TGTGCCAGCAGCTTAGGTACGGGCGCTGAAGCTTTCTTT. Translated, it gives CASSLGTGAEAFF.

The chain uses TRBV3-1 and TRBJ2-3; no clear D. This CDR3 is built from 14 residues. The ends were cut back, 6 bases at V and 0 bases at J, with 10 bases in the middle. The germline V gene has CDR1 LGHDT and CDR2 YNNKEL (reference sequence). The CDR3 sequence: CASRAISSTDTQYF. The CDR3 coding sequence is TGTGCCAGCAGGGCGATCTCTAGCACAGATACGCAGTATTTT.

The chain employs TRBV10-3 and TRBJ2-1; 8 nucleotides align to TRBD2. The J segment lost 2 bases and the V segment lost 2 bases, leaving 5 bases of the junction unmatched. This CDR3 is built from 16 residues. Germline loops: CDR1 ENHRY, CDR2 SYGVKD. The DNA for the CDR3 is TGTGCCATCAGTGAGCGTGCGGGGGGCACCTACAATGAGCAGTTCTTC. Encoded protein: CAISERAGGTYNEQFF.

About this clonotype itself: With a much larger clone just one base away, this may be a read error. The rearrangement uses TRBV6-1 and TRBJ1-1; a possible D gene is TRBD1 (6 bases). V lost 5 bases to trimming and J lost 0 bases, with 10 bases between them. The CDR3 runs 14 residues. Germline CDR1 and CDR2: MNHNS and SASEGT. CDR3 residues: CASSSTGMNTEAFF. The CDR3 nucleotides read TGTGCCAGCAGTTCCACAGGGATGAACACTGAAGCTTTCTTT.

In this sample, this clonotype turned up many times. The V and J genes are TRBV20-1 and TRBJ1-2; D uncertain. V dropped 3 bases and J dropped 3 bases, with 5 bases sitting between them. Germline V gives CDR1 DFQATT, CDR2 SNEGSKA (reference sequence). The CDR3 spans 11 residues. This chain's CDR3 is CSASDDYGYTF. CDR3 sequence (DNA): TGCAGTGCTAGCGATGACTATGGCTACACCTTC.

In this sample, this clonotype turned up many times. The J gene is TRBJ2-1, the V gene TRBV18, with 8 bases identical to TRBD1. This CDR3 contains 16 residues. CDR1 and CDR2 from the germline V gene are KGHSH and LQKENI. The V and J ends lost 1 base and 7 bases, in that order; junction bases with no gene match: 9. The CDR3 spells CASSPLPGQVVNEQFF. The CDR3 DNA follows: TGTGCCAGCTCACCACTACCGGGACAGGTTGTGAATGAGCAGTTCTTC.

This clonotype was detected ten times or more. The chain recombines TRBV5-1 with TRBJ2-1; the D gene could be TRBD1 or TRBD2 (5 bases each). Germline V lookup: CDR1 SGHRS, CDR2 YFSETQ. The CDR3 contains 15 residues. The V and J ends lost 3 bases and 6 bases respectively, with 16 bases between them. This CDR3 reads CASSSRDGWANEQFF. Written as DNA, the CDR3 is TGCGCCAGCAGCTCCCGGGACGGTTGGGCCAATGAGCAGTTCTTC.

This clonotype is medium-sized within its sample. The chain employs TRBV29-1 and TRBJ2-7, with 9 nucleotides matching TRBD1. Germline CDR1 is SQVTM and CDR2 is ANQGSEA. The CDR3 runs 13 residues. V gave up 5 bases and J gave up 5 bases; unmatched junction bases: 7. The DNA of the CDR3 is TGCAGCGTTCAACAGGGGGCCCTCCACGAGCAGTACTTC. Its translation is CSVQQGALHEQYF.

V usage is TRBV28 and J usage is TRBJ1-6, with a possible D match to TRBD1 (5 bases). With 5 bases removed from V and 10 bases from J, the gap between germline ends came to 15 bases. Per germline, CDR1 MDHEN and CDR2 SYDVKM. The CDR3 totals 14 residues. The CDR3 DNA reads TGTGCCAGCAGTACCGGGACGGGCGGGTCACCCCTCCACTTT. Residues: CASSTGTGGSPLHF.

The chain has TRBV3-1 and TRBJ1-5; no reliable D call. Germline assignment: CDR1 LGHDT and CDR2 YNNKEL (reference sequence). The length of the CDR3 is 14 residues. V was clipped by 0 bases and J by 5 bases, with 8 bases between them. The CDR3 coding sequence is TGTGCCAGCAGCCAAGACGGCAGCCATCAGCCCCAGCATTTT. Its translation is CASSQDGSHQPQHF.

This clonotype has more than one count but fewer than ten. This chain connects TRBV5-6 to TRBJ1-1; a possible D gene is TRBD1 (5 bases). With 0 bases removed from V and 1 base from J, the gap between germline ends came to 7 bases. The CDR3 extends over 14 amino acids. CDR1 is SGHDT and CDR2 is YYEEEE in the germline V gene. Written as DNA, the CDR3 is TGTGCCAGCAGCTTGGGACAGAAGAACACTGAAGCTTTCTTT. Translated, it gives CASSLGQKNTEAFF.

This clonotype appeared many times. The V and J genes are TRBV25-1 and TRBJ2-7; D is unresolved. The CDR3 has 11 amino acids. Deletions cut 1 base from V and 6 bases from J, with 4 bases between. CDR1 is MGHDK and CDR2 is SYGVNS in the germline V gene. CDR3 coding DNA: TGTGCCAGCAGTGAATTTCGCGAGCAGTACTTC. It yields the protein CASSEFREQYF.

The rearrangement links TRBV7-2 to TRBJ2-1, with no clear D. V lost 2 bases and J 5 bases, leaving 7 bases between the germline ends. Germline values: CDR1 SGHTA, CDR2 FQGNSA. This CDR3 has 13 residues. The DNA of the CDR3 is TGTGCCAGCAGCTTAACCCTCAACAATGAGCAGTTCTTC. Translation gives CASSLTLNNEQFF.

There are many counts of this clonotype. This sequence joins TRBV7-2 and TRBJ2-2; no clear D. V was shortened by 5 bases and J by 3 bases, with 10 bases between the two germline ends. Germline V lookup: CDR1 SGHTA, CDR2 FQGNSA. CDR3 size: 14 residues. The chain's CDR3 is CASSASSYTGELFF. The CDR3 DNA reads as TGTGCCAGCAGCGCCTCAAGCTACACCGGGGAGCTGTTTTTT.

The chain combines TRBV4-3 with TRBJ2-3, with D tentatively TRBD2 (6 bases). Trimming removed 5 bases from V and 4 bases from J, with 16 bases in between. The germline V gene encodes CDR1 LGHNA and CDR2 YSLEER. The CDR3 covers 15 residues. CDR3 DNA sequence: TGCGCCAGCAGCTCCCATGGAGGGCCGGCAGATACGCAGTATTTT. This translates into CASSSHGGPADTQYF.

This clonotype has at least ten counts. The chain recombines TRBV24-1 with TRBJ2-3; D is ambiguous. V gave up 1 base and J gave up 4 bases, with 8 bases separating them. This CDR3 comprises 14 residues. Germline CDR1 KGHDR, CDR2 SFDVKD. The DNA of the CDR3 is TGTGCCACCAGTGATTTTCTGGGTGCAGATACGCAGTATTTT. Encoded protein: CATSDFLGADTQYF.

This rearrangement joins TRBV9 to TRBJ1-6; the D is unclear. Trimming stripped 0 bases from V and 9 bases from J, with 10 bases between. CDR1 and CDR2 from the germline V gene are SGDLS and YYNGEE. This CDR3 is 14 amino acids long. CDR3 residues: CASSVGVAGSPLHF. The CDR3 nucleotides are TGTGCCAGCAGCGTAGGGGTGGCCGGTTCACCCCTCCACTTT.

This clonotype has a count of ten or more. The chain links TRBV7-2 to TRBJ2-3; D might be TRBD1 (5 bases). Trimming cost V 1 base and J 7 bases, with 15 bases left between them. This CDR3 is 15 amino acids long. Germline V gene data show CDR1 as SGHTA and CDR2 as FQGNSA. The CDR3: CASSLEGLLTHTQYF. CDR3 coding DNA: TGTGCCAGCAGCTTAGAGGGGCTCCTCACGCATACGCAGTATTTT. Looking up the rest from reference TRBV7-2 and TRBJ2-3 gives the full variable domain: GAGVSQSPSNKVTEKGKDVELRCDPISGHTALYWYRQSLGQGLEFLIYFQGNSAPDKSGLPSDRFSAERTGGSVSTLTIQRTQQEDSAVYLCASSLEGLLTHTQYFGPGTRLTVL.

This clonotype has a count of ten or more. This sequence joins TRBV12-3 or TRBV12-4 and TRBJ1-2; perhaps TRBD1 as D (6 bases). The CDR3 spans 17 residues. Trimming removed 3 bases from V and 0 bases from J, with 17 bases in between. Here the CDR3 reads CASSFGGRRSSNYGYTF. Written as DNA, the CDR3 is TGTGCCAGCAGTTTCGGGGGCCGACGCAGTTCTAACTATGGCTACACCTTC.

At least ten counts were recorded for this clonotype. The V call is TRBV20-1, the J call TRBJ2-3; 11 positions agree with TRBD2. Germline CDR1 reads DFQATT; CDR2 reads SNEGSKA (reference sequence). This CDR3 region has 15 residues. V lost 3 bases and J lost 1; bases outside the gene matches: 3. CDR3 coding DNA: TGCAGTGCTAGGACGGGACTAGCGGGCACAGATACGCAGTATTTT. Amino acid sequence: CSARTGLAGTDTQYF.

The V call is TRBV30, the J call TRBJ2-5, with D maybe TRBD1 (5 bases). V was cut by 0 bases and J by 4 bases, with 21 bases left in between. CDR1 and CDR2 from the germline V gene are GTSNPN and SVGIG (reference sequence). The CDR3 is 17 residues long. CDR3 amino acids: CAWSVWAPASQGETQYF. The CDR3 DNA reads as TGTGCCTGGAGTGTATGGGCTCCGGCCTCCCAGGGAGAGACCCAGTACTTC.

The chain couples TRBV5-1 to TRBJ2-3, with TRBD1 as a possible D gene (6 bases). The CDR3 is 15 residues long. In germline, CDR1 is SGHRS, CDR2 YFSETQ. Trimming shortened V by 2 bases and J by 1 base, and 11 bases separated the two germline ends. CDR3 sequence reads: CASSLQGGGTDTQYF. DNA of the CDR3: TGCGCCAGCAGCTTACAGGGTGGAGGCACAGATACGCAGTATTTT.

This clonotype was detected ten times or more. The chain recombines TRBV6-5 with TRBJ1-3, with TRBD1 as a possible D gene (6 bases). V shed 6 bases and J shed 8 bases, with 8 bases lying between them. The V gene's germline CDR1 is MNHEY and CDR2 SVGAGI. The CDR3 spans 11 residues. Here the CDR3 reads CASRKGDTIYF. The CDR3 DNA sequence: TGTGCCAGCAGAAAGGGGGACACCATATATTTT.

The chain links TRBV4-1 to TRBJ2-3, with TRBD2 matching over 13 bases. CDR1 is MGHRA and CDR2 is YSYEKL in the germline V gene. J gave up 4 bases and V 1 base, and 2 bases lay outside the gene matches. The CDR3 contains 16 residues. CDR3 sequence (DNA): TGCGCCAGCAGCCAAGTTACTAGCGGGGGGGCAGATACGCAGTATTTT. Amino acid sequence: CASSQVTSGGADTQYF.

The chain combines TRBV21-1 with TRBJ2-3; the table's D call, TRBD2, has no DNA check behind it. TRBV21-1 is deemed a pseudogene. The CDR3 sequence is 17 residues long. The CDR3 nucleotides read TGTGCCAGCAGCACCTCGACTAGCGGGAGGGCCGCAGATACGCAGTATTTT. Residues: CASSTSTSGRAADTQYF.